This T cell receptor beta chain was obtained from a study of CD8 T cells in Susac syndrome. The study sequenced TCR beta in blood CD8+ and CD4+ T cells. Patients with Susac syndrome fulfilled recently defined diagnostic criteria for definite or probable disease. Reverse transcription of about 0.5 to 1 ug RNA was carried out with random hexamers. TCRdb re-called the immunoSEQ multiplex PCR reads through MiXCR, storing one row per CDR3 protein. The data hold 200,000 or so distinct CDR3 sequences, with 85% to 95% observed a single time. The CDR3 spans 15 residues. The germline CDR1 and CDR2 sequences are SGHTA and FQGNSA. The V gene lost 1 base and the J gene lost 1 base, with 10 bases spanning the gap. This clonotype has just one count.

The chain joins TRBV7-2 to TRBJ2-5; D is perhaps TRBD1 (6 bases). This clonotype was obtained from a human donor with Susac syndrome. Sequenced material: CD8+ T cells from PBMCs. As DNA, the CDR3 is TGTGCCAGCAGCTTAGGGGACACTCTCCAAGAGACCCAGTACTTC. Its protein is CASSLGDTLQETQYF.